What follows are 12 T cell receptor beta chains derived from one specimen sequenced in a study of blood T cells in healthy people across ages. It was with a sample-barcoded 5' primer and a J-beta primer mix that a second PCR of roughly 7 to 12 cycles was run. TCRdb fed the 5' RACE reads into MiXCR, producing one record per CDR3 protein. The sample consists of about 580,000 distinct CDR3 sequences, roughly 48% of them appearing once. Sequencing was done on a sample of blood. All receptors come from a man older than 75 in good health.

This clonotype was found a few times. The V and J genes are TRBV20-1 and TRBJ2-3; TRBD1 might be the D (6 bases). Germline V gene sequence: CDR1 DFQATT, CDR2 SNEGSKA (reference sequence). V dropped 0 bases and J dropped 6 bases, with 10 bases sitting between them. The CDR3 has 13 residues. CDR3: CSAREGGKDTQYF. CDR3 bases: TGCAGTGCTAGAGAAGGGGGAAAGGATACGCAGTATTTT.

This clonotype was found once. This sequence joins TRBV11-2 and TRBJ2-1; D unresolved. CDR1 is SGHAT, CDR2 FQNNGV, per germline. V was trimmed by 5 bases and J by 4 bases, leaving 21 bases between them. This CDR3 is 17 amino acids long. The CDR3 protein is CASSPPGVGQRYNEQFF. The CDR3 DNA sequence: TGTGCCAGCAGCCCCCCCGGAGTAGGGCAGAGGTACAATGAGCAGTTCTTC.

The J gene is TRBJ2-7, the V gene TRBV20-1, with 7 bases lining up with TRBD2. V trimming: 6 bases; J trimming: 1 base; junction bases outside the gene matches: 12. The CDR3 loop spans 15 amino acids. From germline, CDR1 is DFQATT and CDR2 SNEGSKA (reference sequence). The CDR3 is CSAPRRAGASYEQYF. The CDR3 coding sequence is TGCAGTGCCCCTCGGAGGGCGGGAGCTTCCTACGAGCAGTACTTC.

The V gene is TRBV7-2, the J gene TRBJ2-7; tentative D call: TRBD2 (6 bases). This CDR3 spans 15 amino acids. Germline V lookup: CDR1 SGHTA, CDR2 FQGNSA. V dropped 4 bases and J dropped 3 bases, with 16 bases sitting between them. CDR3 bases: TGTGCCAGCAGCTCAGCAGGGACTCGGATCTACGAGCAGTACTTC. This codes for CASSSAGTRIYEQYF.

Only a few counts were recorded for this clonotype. The V gene is TRBV6-6, the J gene TRBJ1-5; D is perhaps TRBD1 (6 bases). This CDR3 comprises 13 residues. In germline, CDR1 is MNHNY, CDR2 SVGAGI (reference sequence). Trimming pared 8 bases from V and 7 bases from J, leaving 15 bases between. The CDR3 loop reads CASHGGLEQPQHF. The CDR3 DNA reads TGTGCCAGCCACGGGGGGCTAGAACAGCCCCAGCATTTT.

This clonotype has only a few counts. The chain uses TRBV18 and TRBJ1-2, with TRBD1 as a possible D gene (5 bases). Germline CDR1 reads KGHSH; CDR2 reads LQKENI. The CDR3 runs 14 residues. Between the trimmed V and J ends, which lost 1 base and 4 bases, there was a span of 10 bases. CDR3 nucleotide sequence: TGTGCCAGCTCACCACTGGACACCCGCTATGGCTACACCTTC. Protein sequence: CASSPLDTRYGYTF.

The chain is built from TRBV7-9 and TRBJ2-7; 8 bases fit TRBD2. Germline V CDR1 and CDR2: SEHNR, FQNEAQ (reference sequence). Germline trimming cut 5 bases from V and 7 bases from J; bases unmatched to any gene: 22. The CDR3 length is 18 residues. Here the CDR3 DNA reads TGTGCCAGCAGCCCGACCCGGACCGGACTAGCCCTGTACCGTGAGCAGTACTTC. Its translation is CASSPTRTGLALYREQYF.

The V call is TRBV10-3, the J call TRBJ2-1; the match to TRBD1 covers 11 bases. The germline gives CDR1 ENHRY, CDR2 SYGVKD. The CDR3 is made up of 15 amino acids. V trimming: 6 bases; J trimming: 3 bases; junction bases outside the gene matches: 4. For the CDR3, the DNA is TGTGCCATCAGGAGCGGGACAGGGGGCTACAATGAGCAGTTCTTC. Its translation is CAIRSGTGGYNEQFF.

The CDR3 sequence is CASSPSSSGRGWEQFF. As DNA, the CDR3 is TGTGCCAGCAGCCCTAGCTCTAGCGGGAGGGGTTGGGAGCAGTTCTTC. This chain links TRBV9 with TRBJ2-1; 12 bases agree with TRBD2. Germline CDR1 reads SGDLS; CDR2 reads YYNGEE. The trim removed 4 bases at V and 10 bases at J, leaving 12 bases unmatched. CDR3 length: 16 residues.

Written as DNA, the CDR3 is TGTGCCAGCAGCCAAGATCGGGGACAAACTAATGAAAAACTGTTTTTT. As protein: CASSQDRGQTNEKLFF. V is TRBV14 and J is TRBJ1-4; perhaps TRBD1 as D (6 bases). From germline, CDR1 is SGHDN and CDR2 FVKESK. With 0 bases removed from V and 1 base from J, the gap between germline ends came to 9 bases. There are 16 residues in the CDR3.

Regarding this clonotype: Mismatch with germline at one junction end may stem from a read error. The chain joins TRBV6-2 or TRBV6-3 to TRBJ2-1; tentative D call: TRBD2 (6 bases). Germline V gives CDR1 MNHEY, CDR2 SVGEGT. The CDR3 runs 12 residues. The CDR3 bases are TGTGCCAGCAGCTACTGGGGGGACGAGCAGTTCTTC. This gives the protein CASSYWGDEQFF.

The gene calls are TRBV4-1 and TRBJ2-3; D uncertain. V lost 0 bases, J lost 1 base, and 8 bases lay in between. This CDR3 spans 15 amino acids. The germline V gene has CDR1 MGHRA and CDR2 YSYEKL. This chain's CDR3 is CASSQDSRRTDTQYF. The CDR3 nucleotides are TGCGCCAGCAGCCAAGACTCGCGGCGCACAGATACGCAGTATTTT.